What follows is one TCR beta chain and its context. The target of this receptor is not known. Base-call qualities are not available, and no considerably larger clone is one nucleotide away. The immunoSEQ Assay, a bias-controlled multiplex PCR, was used to amplify TCRbeta CDR3 regions from genomic DNA. The original pipeline was this. The number of nucleated cells in each sample was estimated from the amplification of reference gene primers within the assay. To quantify the absolute abundance of each unique TCRbeta CDR3 rearrangement, sequence reads were collapsed and filtered. Productive Simpson clonality was computed per sample as the square root of Simpson's diversity index over productive rearrangements. Entries here come from immuneACCESS through TCRdb and include only in-frame sequences with V and J called. Some clones fail to appear in such tables; in the studies checked, an unresolved V gene covers under half of the shortfall, and the cause of the remainder is unknown. Clonal size and the V and J genes are those of that table, whereas D and trimming came from the DNA. The sample profile shows 170,000 or so clones; around 87% of them were found once. About 6.3% of the sample lies in the top ten.

Participants in the prospective study were aged roughly 18 to 100 years, lived in some 24 United States geographic areas, and enrolled through a virtual design. In the prospective study, participants were assigned to cohorts based on the clinical history participants reported in a screening survey and a study questionnaire. Recovered participants in ImmuneRACE Cohort 3 were defined by two consecutive negative NP/OP PCR tests, clearance by a healthcare professional, or resolution of symptoms. In the prospective study, whole blood, serum and a nasopharyngeal or oropharyngeal swab were collected from each participant by mobile phlebotomists. Participants in the prospective study had the option to provide additional blood draws and questionnaires over an approximately two-month period. Before DNA extraction, prospective study blood samples were shipped either frozen or at room temperature. The sample belongs to a study of blood T cell repertoires in COVID-19 (TCRdb year 2020). General notes on the study: Collaborator samples came from the United States, Italy and Spain and covered acute and convalescent phases of COVID-19. The prospective study material was composed of cDNA or gDNA derived from T cells, B-cell-depleted T cells, or PBMCs. Subjects who had been exposed to COVID-19, were actively infected with it, or had recovered from it provided the deeply sampled blood TCRbeta repertoires that made up the dataset. The repertoires were released in a freely available public database intended as a resource for research on the immune response to SARS-CoV-2. Samples came from the ongoing ImmuneRACE study (first 160 participants) plus 1,254 subjects from 6 global collaborators. A de-identified subject ID, COVID-19 status, age in years and sex were almost always included in the sample metadata. Where available, HLA class I and class II types were taken from metadata supplied by the sample provider and were not determined by assay-based typing.

Per the germline V gene (reference sequence), DFQATT is the CDR1 and SNEGSKA is the CDR2. Reading from cysteine to phenylalanine, the CDR3 counts 14 amino acids. Just the 42-base CDR3 DNA is kept, in frame starting at base 1. The junction shows trimming of 3 bases on V and 6 bases on J, and the gene matches do not reach 3 bases of it. The study at large found these results: The amount of clinical and demographic metadata varied by source and participant and was provided uncurated.

Sequencing used PBMCs or T cells enriched from blood (not recorded which). The receptor comes from a woman between 45 and 60 years old who had recovered from COVID-19. The chain employs TRBV20-1 and TRBJ2-1, with 12 bases in between that match TRBD1. The CDR3 corresponds to CSASGDRGLNEQFF. The sequenced DNA is TGCAGTGCTAGTGGGGACAGGGGGCTCAATGAGCAGTTCTTC.